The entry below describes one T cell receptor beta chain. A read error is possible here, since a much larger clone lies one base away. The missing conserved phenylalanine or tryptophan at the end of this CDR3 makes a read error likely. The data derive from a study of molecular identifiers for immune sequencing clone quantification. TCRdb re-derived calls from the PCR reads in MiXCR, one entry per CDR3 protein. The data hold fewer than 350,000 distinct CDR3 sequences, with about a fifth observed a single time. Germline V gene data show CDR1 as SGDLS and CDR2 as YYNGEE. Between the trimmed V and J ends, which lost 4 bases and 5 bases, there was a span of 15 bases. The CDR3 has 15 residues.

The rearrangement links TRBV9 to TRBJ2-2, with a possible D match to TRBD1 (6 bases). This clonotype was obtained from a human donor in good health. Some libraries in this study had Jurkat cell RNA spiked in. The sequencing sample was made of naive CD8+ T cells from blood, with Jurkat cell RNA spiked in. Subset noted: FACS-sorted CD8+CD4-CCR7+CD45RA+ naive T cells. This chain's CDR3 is CASSRGTFMTGELFL. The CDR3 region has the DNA TGTGCCAGCAGCAGGGGGACGTTCATGACCGGGGAGCTGTTTCTT.